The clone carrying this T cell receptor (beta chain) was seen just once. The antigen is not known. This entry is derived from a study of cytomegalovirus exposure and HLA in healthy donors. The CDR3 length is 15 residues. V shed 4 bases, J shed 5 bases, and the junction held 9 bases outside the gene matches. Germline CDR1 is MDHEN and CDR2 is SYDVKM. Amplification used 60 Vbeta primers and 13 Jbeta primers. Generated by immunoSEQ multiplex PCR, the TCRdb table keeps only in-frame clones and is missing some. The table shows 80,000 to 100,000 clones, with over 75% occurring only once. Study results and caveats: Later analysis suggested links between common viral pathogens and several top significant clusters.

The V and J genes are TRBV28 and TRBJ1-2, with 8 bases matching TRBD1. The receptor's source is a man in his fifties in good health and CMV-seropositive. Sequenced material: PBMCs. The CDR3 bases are TGTGCCAGCAGTTCAGCAGGGGGCACCGTATATGGCTACACCTTC. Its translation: CASSSAGGTVYGYTF.